This T cell receptor beta chain was recorded in a study of OX40 agonist ivuxolimab in advanced cancers. About the study: Ivuxolimab was administered intravenously to patients at 0.01 to 10 mg/kg every 2 weeks.

Baseline, cycle 4 day 1, and cycle 7 day 1 were the blood sampling points. TCRdb's table, derived via immunoSEQ multiplex PCR, lists solely in-frame clones and lacks some. The data contain about 12,000 clones, just under 75% of them singletons. Comments on this clone: Its specificity is unknown.

Notes on the study in general: Specificity for antigen went undetermined in the expanded peripheral T cells. More expanded clones were seen, on average, in CD8+ T cells than in CD4+.

Germline-derived CDR1 and CDR2 are SEHNR and FQNEAQ (reference sequence). V lost 8 bases and J lost 2, with 13 bases in between. This CDR3 contains 13 residues. The sequence came from an adult with an advanced solid tumor such as melanoma, head and neck, liver or kidney cancer. V is TRBV7-9 and J is TRBJ2-7, with D unresolved. The sequencing here drew on CD4+ or CD8+ T cells sorted from blood, taken in a trial of the OX40 agonist ivuxolimab. The CDR3 region has the DNA TGTGCCAGCTCCCAAGGGTGGCCCTACGAGCAGTACTTC. Translation: CASSQGWPYEQYF.